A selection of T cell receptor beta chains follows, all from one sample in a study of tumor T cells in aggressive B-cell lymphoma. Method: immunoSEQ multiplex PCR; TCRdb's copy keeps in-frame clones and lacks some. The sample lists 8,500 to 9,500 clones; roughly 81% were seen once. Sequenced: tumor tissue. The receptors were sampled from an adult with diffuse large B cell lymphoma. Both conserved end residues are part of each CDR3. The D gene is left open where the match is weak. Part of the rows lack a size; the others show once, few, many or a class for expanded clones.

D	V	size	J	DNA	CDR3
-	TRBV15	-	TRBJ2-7	TGTGCCACCAGCCGGGGGACGCTCTCCTACGAGCAGTACTTC	CATSRGTLSYEQYF
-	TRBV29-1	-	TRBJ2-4	TGCAGCGTTTTCTGGTCATCCGAGGCCAAAAACATTCAGTACTTC	CSVFWSSEAKNIQYF
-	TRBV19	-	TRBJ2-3	TGTGCCAGTAGTAGGGGGTCGACAGCGGGTAGCACAGATACGCAGTATTTT	CASSRGSTAGSTDTQYF
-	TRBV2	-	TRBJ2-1	TGTGCCAGCAGTGACCCGTCAGCCTACAATGAGCAGTTCTTC	CASSDPSAYNEQFF
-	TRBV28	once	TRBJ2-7	TGTGCCAGCAGCCTAAATCTAGAGCAGTACTTC	CASSLNLEQYF
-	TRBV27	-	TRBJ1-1	TGTGCCAGCAGGATCAGAACAGGGAGAAGAGGGAACACCGAAGCTTTCTTT	CASRIRTGRRGNTEAFF
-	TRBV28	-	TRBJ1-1	TGTGCCAGCAGGGAGAGGGAGAACACTGAAGCTTTCTTT	CASRERENTEAFF
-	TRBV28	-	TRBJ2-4	TGTGCCACAGTAACCTTAGCCAAAAACATTCAGTACTTC	CATVTLAKNIQYF
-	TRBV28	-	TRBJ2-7	TGTGCCAGCGCCGGGCCCAGACAGGGGGCGGGGGGGGAGCAGTACTTC	CASAGPRQGAGGEQYF
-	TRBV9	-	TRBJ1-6	TGTGCCAGCAGCGTAAACATAAATAATTCACCCCTCCACTTT	CASSVNINNSPLHF
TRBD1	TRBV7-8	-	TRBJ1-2	TGTGCCAGCAGCTCGTTACAGGGGGCGGACTATGGCTACACCTTC	CASSSLQGADYGYTF
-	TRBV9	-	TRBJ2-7	TGTGCCAGCAGCGTAGCGGTGGGGCCCTACGAGCAGTACTTC	CASSVAVGPYEQYF
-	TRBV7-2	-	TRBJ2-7	TGTGCCAGCAGCCCGCGACAGGAGAGCTACGAGCAGTACTTC	CASSPRQESYEQYF
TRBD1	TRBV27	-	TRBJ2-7	TGTGCCAGCAGCCCAGGGGGCTACGAGCAGTACTTC	CASSPGGYEQYF
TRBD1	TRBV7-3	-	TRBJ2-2	TGTGCCAGCAGCCCACCGGGACAGGGAGGGGAGCTGTTTTTT	CASSPPGQGGELFF
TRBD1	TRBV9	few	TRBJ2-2	TGTGCCAGCAGCGTAGAGGGACAGCTAAACACCGGGGAGCTGTTTTTT	CASSVEGQLNTGELFF
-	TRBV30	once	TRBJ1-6	TGTGCCTGGGGCAGGGACTGGGCCTCACCCCTCCACTTT	CAWGRDWASPLHF
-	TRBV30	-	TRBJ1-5	TGTGCCTGGAGTGTCCAAGGGGTCAATCAGCCCCAGCATTTT	CAWSVQGVNQPQHF
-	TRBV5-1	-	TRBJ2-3	TGCGCCAGCAGCCGGACTGCCCCCACAGATACGCAGTATTTT	CASSRTAPTDTQYF
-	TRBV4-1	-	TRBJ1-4	TGCGCCAGCAGCCTGAGGACTCCGGGTCCTGAAAAACTGTTTTTT	CASSLRTPGPEKLFF
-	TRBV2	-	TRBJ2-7	TGTGCCAGCAGTGGGGAGTCCTACGAGCAGTACTTC	CASSGESYEQYF
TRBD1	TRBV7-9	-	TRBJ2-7	TGTGCCAGCAGCGCAACGGACAGGGGGGCCTACGAGCAGTACTTC	CASSATDRGAYEQYF
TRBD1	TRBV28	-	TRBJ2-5	TGTGCCAGCAGTTCCCAACAGGGGCGGGAGACCCAGTACTTC	CASSSQQGRETQYF
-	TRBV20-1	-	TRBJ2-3	TGCAGTGCCGTCTTCACAGATACGCAGTATTTT	CSAVFTDTQYF
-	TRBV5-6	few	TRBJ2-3	TGTGCCAGCAGCTTGGGGACTAGCACAGATACGCAGTATTTT	CASSLGTSTDTQYF
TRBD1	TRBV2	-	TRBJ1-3	TGTGCCAGCAGTGAACAGGGGGATTTTAGAGGAAACACCATATATTTT	CASSEQGDFRGNTIYF
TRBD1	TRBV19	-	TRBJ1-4	TGTGCCAGCCAAGACAGGGGGGGTCGGGAAAAACTGTTTTTT	CASQDRGGREKLFF
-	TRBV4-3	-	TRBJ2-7	TGCGCCAGCAGCCAAGATTGGAGCTCCTACGAGCAGTACTTC	CASSQDWSSYEQYF
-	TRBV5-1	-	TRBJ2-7	TGCGCCAGCAGCCGTACTGCGGACGAGCAGTACTTC	CASSRTADEQYF
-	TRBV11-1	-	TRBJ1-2	TGTGCCAGCAGCTTAGGGTGGGGAGCTGGCTACACCTTC	CASSLGWGAGYTF
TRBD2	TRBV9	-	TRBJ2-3	TGTGCCAGCAGCGTAGTGGCGGGGGGGCCAGATACGCAGTATTTT	CASSVVAGGPDTQYF
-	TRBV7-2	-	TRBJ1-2	TGTGCCAGCAGCCCGGGGGGGGCTGAGGGCTACACCTTC	CASSPGGAEGYTF
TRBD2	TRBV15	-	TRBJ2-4	TGTGCCACCTCCCCCGGGGGGTCCGCCAAAAACATTCAGTACTTC	CATSPGGSAKNIQYF
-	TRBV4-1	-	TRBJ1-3	TGCGCCAGCAGCCCCGGAGGGCTCTCAGCGCCAAACACCATATATTTT	CASSPGGLSAPNTIYF
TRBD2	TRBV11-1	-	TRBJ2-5	TGTGCCAGCAGCCTCGGGCCATCGGGAGGGGAGACCCAGTACTTC	CASSLGPSGGETQYF
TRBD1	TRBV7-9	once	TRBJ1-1	TGTGCCAGCAGCGACAACAGGGGGGCTTTCTTT	CASSDNRGAFF
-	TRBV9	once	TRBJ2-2	TGTGCCAGCAGCGCGGAGGGCAGCGGGCGAGAGGAGCTGTTTTTT	CASSAEGSGREELFF
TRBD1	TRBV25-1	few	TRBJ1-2	TGTGCCAGCTCTTGGACAGGGGCGTACGACAACTATGGCTACACCTTC	CASSWTGAYDNYGYTF
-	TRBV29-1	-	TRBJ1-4	TGCAGCGTTGTGGAGGGGACGAATGAAAAACTGTTTTTT	CSVVEGTNEKLFF
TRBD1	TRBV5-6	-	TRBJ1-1	TGTGCCAGCAGCTTAGGGACAGGGACCTACACTGAAGCTTTCTTT	CASSLGTGTYTEAFF